A selection of T cell receptor beta chains follows, all from one sample in a study of shared clonotypes between healthy human individuals. Using immunoSEQ multiplex PCR, the repertoire was profiled, and TCRdb retains in-frame clones only, with some absent. The data hold roughly 2.5 million clones, with over 85% observed a single time. The sequenced sample was naive CD4+ T cells sorted from blood. The receptors here all came from a man aged 18 to 30 in good health. The CDR3 runs from the conserved cysteine through the conserved F or W. A D gene is named only where the DNA matches it firmly. Only part of the rows carry a size: once, few, many, or a class if the clone is expanded.

clone_size cdr3_length j_call d_call v_call cdr3_aa cdr3_nt
. 17 TRBJ2-7 TRBD2 TRBV15 CATSREWRGGNSYEQYF TGTGCCACCAGCAGAGAGTGGCGCGGGGGTAACTCCTACGAGCAGTACTTC
few 11 TRBJ2-1 . TRBV18 CASSPENEQFF TGTGCCAGCTCACCGGAGAATGAGCAGTTCTTC
. 15 TRBJ2-2 . TRBV5-1 CASSLTGLSAGELFF TGCGCCAGCAGCTTAACAGGGCTTTCGGCCGGGGAGCTGTTTTTT
. 15 TRBJ2-6 . TRBV5-1 CASSLTGSGANVLTF TGCGCCAGCAGCTTGACGGGATCTGGGGCCAACGTCCTGACTTTC
. 15 TRBJ1-2 TRBD1 TRBV5-5 CASSLVGQGGEGYTF TGTGCCAGCAGCTTGGTGGGACAGGGGGGAGAGGGCTACACCTTC
few 14 TRBJ1-1 . TRBV30 CAWRKPGKVTEAFF TGTGCCTGGAGGAAGCCCGGGAAGGTCACTGAAGCTTTCTTT
. 15 TRBJ2-1 TRBD1 TRBV6-5 CASSYGNRGVNEQFF TGTGCCAGCAGTTACGGGAACAGGGGAGTGAATGAGCAGTTCTTC
. 13 TRBJ1-1 TRBD1 TRBV6-5 CASNRQGGSEAFF TGTGCCAGCAATCGACAGGGTGGTTCTGAAGCTTTCTTT
. 15 TRBJ1-5 TRBD1 TRBV19 CASSGGQGGGSPQHF TGTGCCAGTAGTGGCGGACAGGGTGGGGGGTCGCCCCAGCATTTT
. 15 TRBJ2-1 TRBD2 TRBV19 CASSMGLAGYNEQFF TGTGCCAGTAGTATGGGACTAGCGGGGTACAATGAGCAGTTCTTC
. 14 TRBJ2-1 . TRBV6-5 CASSSRQRTNEQFF TGTGCCAGCAGTTCGCGACAGCGCACCAATGAGCAGTTCTTC
. 14 TRBJ1-2 TRBD1 TRBV19 CASSIGQANYGYTF TGTGCCAGTAGTATTGGACAGGCTAACTATGGCTACACCTTC
. 15 TRBJ2-1 TRBD2 TRBV4-3 CASSQDGVAGVIQFF TGCGCCAGCAGCCAAGATGGAGTAGCGGGAGTAATACAGTTCTTC
. 14 TRBJ2-3 TRBD2 TRBV6-6 CASRAGGSTDTQYF TGTGCCAGCAGGGCGGGGGGAAGCACAGATACGCAGTATTTT
. 14 TRBJ1-2 . TRBV6-5 CASRDLTVNYGYTF TGTGCCAGCCGAGACCTTACAGTTAACTATGGCTACACCTTC
. 15 TRBJ2-2 . TRBV28 CASSLRQQNTGELFF TGTGCCAGCAGTTTACGACAGCAAAACACCGGGGAGCTGTTTTTT
. 17 TRBJ2-5 . TRBV18 CASSPAFGQLGRETQYF TGTGCCAGCTCACCAGCCTTTGGACAGTTAGGGCGAGAGACCCAGTACTTC
. 16 TRBJ2-7 TRBD2 TRBV19 CASSSPLAGGSYEQYF TGTGCCAGTAGTAGCCCTCTAGCGGGAGGCTCCTACGAGCAGTACTTC
. 16 TRBJ2-7 . TRBV19 CASSIASHTWGYEQYF TGTGCCAGTAGTATTGCCAGTCACACGTGGGGCTACGAGCAGTACTTC
. 18 TRBJ1-5 . TRBV27 CASSQNPFGGRAAQPQHF TGTGCCAGCAGTCAGAATCCCTTCGGGGGTCGTGCGGCTCAGCCCCAGCATTTT
. 13 TRBJ1-1 . TRBV18 CASSAGSGTEAFF TGTGCCAGCTCAGCAGGGTCGGGAACTGAAGCTTTCTTT
. 13 TRBJ1-2 . TRBV4-3 CASSHGSNYGYTF TGCGCCAGCAGCCATGGCAGTAACTATGGCTACACCTTC
once 16 TRBJ1-5 TRBD1 TRBV19 CASTPGQKYSNQPQHF TGTGCCAGTACCCCGGGACAGAAATATAGCAATCAGCCCCAGCATTTT
. 15 TRBJ2-7 . TRBV21-1 CASRPPSNLIVQQYF TGTGCCAGCAGGCCCCCGTCCAACCTTATTGTGCAGCAGTACTTC
. 15 TRBJ1-6 TRBD1 TRBV5-1 CASSGQGSYNSPLHF TGCGCCAGCAGCGGACAGGGAAGCTACAATTCACCCCTCCACTTT
. 14 TRBJ2-7 . TRBV21-1 CASSRGRGSYEQYF TGTGCCAGCAGCCGCGGAAGGGGCTCCTACGAGCAGTACTTC
once 14 TRBJ1-3 . TRBV6-5 CASSLPGSGNTIYF TGTGCCAGCAGTTTACCGGGATCCGGAAACACCATATATTTT
. 15 TRBJ2-7 TRBD2 TRBV6-5 CASRPGLAGKFEQYF TGTGCCAGCAGACCCGGACTAGCGGGAAAGTTCGAGCAGTACTTC
. 17 TRBJ2-3 TRBD2 TRBV5-4 CASSLAMLAGNTDTQYF TGTGCCAGCAGCTTGGCCATGTTAGCGGGAAACACAGATACGCAGTATTTT
. 15 TRBJ2-4 . TRBV4-1 CASSPNSLAKNIQYF TGCGCCAGCAGCCCGAATTCGCTAGCCAAAAACATTCAGTACTTC
once 14 TRBJ2-7 TRBD1 TRBV6-5 CASSTPQGAYEQYF TGTGCCAGCAGTACCCCCCAGGGGGCCTACGAGCAGTACTTC
. 20 TRBJ2-1 TRBD2 TRBV6-1 CASSESRTSGWMETYNEQFF TGTGCCAGCAGTGAATCCCGGACTAGCGGGTGGATGGAGACCTACAATGAGCAGTTCTTC
. 14 TRBJ1-1 . TRBV11-3 CASSSEAGNTEAFF TGTGCCAGCAGCTCCGAGGCCGGAAACACTGAAGCTTTCTTT
. 14 TRBJ1-1 . TRBV6-5 CASSSRGMNTEAFF TGTGCCAGCAGTTCACGGGGGATGAACACTGAAGCTTTCTTT
. 14 TRBJ2-7 . TRBV30 CAWLRLLMQREQYF TGTGCCTGGCTTCGACTCCTTATGCAGCGCGAGCAGTACTTC
. 15 TRBJ2-7 . TRBV21-1 CASSMGRGGFYEQYF TGTGCCAGCAGCATGGGACGGGGTGGGTTCTACGAGCAGTACTTC
. 17 TRBJ2-5 . TRBV5-4 CASSFKSNRGFGETQYF TGTGCCAGCAGCTTTAAGTCTAATCGGGGATTTGGCGAGACCCAGTACTTC
. 14 TRBJ1-4 . TRBV21-1 CASTLAGGVEKLFF TGTGCCAGCACCCTGGCAGGGGGCGTTGAAAAACTGTTTTTT
. 15 TRBJ1-1 . TRBV4-2 CASSQERGLRAEAFF TGTGCCAGCAGCCAAGAAAGAGGGCTGAGGGCTGAAGCTTTCTTT
once 14 TRBJ1-3 TRBD1 TRBV10-3 CAISEQGGGNTIYF TGTGCCATCAGTGAGCAGGGGGGAGGAAACACCATATATTTT